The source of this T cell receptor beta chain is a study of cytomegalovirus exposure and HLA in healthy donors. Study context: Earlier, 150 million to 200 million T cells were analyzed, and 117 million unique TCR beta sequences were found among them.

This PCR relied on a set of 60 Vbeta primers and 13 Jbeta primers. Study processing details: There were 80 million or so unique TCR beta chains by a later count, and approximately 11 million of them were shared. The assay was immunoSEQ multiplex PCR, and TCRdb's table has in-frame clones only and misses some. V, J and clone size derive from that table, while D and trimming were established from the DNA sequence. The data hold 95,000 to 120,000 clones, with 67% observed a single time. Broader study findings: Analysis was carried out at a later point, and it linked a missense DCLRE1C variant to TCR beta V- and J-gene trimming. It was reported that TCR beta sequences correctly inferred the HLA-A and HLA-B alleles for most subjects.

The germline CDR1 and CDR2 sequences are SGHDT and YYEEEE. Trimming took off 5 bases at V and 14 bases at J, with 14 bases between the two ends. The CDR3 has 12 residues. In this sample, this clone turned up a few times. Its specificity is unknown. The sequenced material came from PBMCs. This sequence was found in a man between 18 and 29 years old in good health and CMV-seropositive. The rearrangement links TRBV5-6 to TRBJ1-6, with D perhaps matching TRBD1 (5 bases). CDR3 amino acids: CASSTGLGTLHF. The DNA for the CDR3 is TGTGCCAGCAGTACAGGTTTGGGAACCCTCCACTTT.